This T cell receptor beta chain comes out of a study of blood T cell repertoires in COVID-19 (dated by TCRdb to about 2020). With regard to the full study: The collaborator samples originated in the United States, Italy and Spain and spanned the acute and convalescent phases of COVID-19. The repertoires were released in a freely available public database meant as a resource for research on the immune response to SARS-CoV-2. The samples were drawn from two sources: the first 160 participants of the ongoing ImmuneRACE study, and 1,000 to 1,500 subjects contributed by 6 global collaborators. Deeply sampled blood TCRbeta repertoires from subjects exposed to, actively infected with, or recovered from COVID-19 were included in the dataset. Where HLA class I and class II types were available, the types were taken from metadata supplied by the sample provider, not from assay-based typing. The material from the prospective study consisted of cDNA or gDNA derived from T cells, B-cell-depleted T cells, or PBMCs. A de-identified subject ID, COVID-19 status, age in years and sex were almost always included in the sample metadata. Overall study outcomes, separate from this receptor: The quantity of clinical and demographic metadata differed by source and by participant and was supplied without curation.

Participants in the prospective study were aged roughly 18 to 100 years, lived in more than 20 United States geographic areas, and enrolled through a virtual design. In the prospective study, participants were assigned to cohorts based on the clinical history participants reported in a screening survey and a study questionnaire. ImmuneRACE Cohort 3 recovered participants were defined by two consecutive negative NP/OP PCR tests, healthcare professional clearance, or symptom resolution. In the prospective study, mobile phlebotomists collected whole blood, serum and a nasopharyngeal or oropharyngeal swab from each participant. Prospective study participants could optionally give additional blood draws and questionnaires over an approximately 2-month period. Blood samples from the prospective study were shipped frozen or at room temperature prior to DNA extraction. To note about this clone: Its antigen is unknown. Qualities for individual bases were not recorded, and no much larger clone is one base off.

TCRbeta CDR3 regions were amplified from genomic DNA by means of the immunoSEQ Assay, a bias-controlled multiplex PCR. As for the authors' bioinformatics: Nucleated cell counts per sample were estimated from amplification of reference gene primers within the assay. Sequence reads were collapsed and filtered to measure the absolute abundance of every unique TCRbeta CDR3 rearrangement. Productive Simpson clonality was computed per sample as the square root of Simpson's diversity index over productive rearrangements. The source is immuneACCESS, and TCRdb retained only in-frame sequences with V and J called. Part of the clones is not carried over; for the studies checked, unresolved V genes explain less than half of this, and the remainder is unexplained. V and J calls plus clone size are reproduced from that table; the DNA served to infer D and trimming. This sample lists roughly 300,000 clones; approximately 90% were detected once. Jointly, the top ten make up approximately 6% of the sample.

V gives up 1 base and J gives up 1 base, and the segment between their germline ends measures 5 bases. Inclusive of the bounding cysteine and phenylalanine, the CDR3 is 14 residues long. Only the CDR3 DNA is retained, 42 bases long and in frame from the first base. Via the germline V gene, CDR1 is SNHLY and CDR2 FYNNEI. The TCR comes from a woman aged 25 to 45 who had recovered from COVID-19. The material sequenced was PBMCs or T cells enriched from blood (not recorded which). The rearrangement joined TRBV2 to TRBJ1-3, with no reliable assignment of the D segment. The DNA sequence is TGTGCCAGCAGTGAAGGCCGGTCTGGAAACACCATATATTTT. Protein translation: CASSEGRSGNTIYF.